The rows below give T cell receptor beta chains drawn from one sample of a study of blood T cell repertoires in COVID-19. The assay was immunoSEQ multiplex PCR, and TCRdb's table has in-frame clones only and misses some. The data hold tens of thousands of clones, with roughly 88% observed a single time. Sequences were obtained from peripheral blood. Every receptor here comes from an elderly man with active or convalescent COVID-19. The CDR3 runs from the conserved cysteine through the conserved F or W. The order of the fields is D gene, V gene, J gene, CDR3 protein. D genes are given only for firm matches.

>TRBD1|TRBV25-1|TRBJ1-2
CASSTGVGGYTF
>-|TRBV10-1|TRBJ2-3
CASGLPGADTQYF
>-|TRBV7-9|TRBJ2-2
CASSRGGPTGELFF
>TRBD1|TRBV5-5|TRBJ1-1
CASSQGQLNTEAFF
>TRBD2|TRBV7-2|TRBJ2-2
CASTPGGRGAATGELFF
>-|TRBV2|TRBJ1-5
CASSEMTDNQPQHF
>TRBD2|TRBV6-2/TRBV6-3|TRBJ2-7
CASSGPRAGAYEQYF
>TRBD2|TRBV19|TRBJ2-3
CASSIVGRASGDTQYF
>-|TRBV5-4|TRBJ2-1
CASSFRTPSNEQFF
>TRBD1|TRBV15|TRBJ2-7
CATSSGDRRNEQYF
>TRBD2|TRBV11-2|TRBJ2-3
CASSRNSGRADTQYF
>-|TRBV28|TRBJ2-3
CASILRPGRTDTQYF
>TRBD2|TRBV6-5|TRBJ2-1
CASRGLAAYNEQFF
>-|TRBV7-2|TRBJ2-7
CASSLGRSSYEQYF
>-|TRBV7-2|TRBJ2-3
CASSLLGSTDTQYF
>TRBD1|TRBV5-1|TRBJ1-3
CASSFTGAGTIYF
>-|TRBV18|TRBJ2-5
CASSQAVLETQYF
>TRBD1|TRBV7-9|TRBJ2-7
CASSHGQGASYEQYF
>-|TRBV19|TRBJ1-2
CASSIFRAGRGANYGYTF
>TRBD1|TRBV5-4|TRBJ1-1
CASSLGRGRSAEAFF
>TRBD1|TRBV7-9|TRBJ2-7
CASSVNRGPYEQYF
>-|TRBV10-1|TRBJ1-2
CASSPLLGYTF
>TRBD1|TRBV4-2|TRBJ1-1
CASSQDRGRGEAFF
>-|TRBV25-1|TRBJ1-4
CASTHAGTNEKLFF
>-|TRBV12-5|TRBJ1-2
CASGLVAHRDTHYGYTF
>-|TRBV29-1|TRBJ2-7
CSVAGTTYEQYF
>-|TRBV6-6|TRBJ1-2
CASSYRGGGYGYTF
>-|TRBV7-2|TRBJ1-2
CASSPSGDRANYGYTF
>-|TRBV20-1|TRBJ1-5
CSASSGTNSNQPQHF
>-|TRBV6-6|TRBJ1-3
CASSYSFPTGNTIYF
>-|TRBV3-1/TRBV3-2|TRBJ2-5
CASSFRRGQETQYF
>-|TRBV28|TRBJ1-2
CASSPLRGGGNYGYTF
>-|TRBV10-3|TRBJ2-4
CAISEPQMAKNIQYF
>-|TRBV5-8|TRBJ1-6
CASSFRSGRNSPLHF
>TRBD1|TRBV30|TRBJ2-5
CAWSLGRGPETQYF
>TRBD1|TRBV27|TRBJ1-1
CASSWDRAYMNTEAFF
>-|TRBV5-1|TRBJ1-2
CASSLDGRGVGGYTF
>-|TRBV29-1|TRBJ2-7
CSVAESYEQYF
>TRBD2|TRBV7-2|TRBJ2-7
CASSLVAARGTSEYEQYF
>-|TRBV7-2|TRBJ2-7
CASSLLAGRYEQYF
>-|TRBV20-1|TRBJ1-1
CSASGGLNTEAFF
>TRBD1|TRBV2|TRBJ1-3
CASSQDRSSGNTIYF